One T cell receptor beta chain is described in this entry. Ten or more counts support this clonotype. Its binding antigen is unknown. No base qualities exist here, and no much larger clone lies one base off it. Measured from the cysteine to the phenylalanine, the CDR3 is 12 residues long. Kept here is only the CDR3 DNA, which spans 36 bases and is read in frame from base 1. V sheds 5 bases and J sheds 3 bases, leaving 6 bases between their ends. CDR1 SGHVS and CDR2 FNYEAQ are derived from the germline V gene. The receptor library was made with RACE. Sequencer: NextSeq 500. Library preparation attached unique molecular identifiers to individual cDNA molecules for quantitative, reproducible TCR counting. Each blood RNA sample was used to sequence both TCR alpha and TCR beta chains. In the original analysis: The median number of TCRs per sample was approximately 93,000, ranging from about 20,000 to 750,000. V, J and CDR3 annotation of the TCR reads was carried out using the Decombinator software suite. For PS versus PT1 abundance plots, all samples were subsampled to the same number of TCRs (28,000). Expanded TCRs were defined as absent before sensitization and observed at least eight times at the 2-week time point. In TCRdb, the public reads were trimmed at Q25 with fastp and aligned with MiXCR, with productive beta chains retained. A single entry per CDR3 protein holds the most common genes and DNA from its merged rows. Clone size and V and J calls follow TCRdb, not the original study. In this sample the table shows approximately 85,000 distinct CDR3 sequences, about a tenth of which occur a single time. The ten biggest clones cover 2.5% of the sample.

Per the publication, the time point label means: patch test 2, 6 weeks after DPC sensitization. In light of the paper, this sample's treatment or condition label describes: therapeutic diphenylcyclopropenone sensitization with weekly scalp DPC. At every patch-test visit, the blood draw took place before the patch test was put on. To be eligible, patients had to be aged 18 to 70, diagnosed with alopecia and judged suitable for DPC therapy, while pregnant patients were excluded. Total RNA was isolated from unfractionated whole blood collected in Tempus Blood RNA tubes. The data stem from a study of human T cells and chemical hapten exposure (dated by TCRdb to the early 2020s). Study-wide context: For sensitization, 2% DPC in acetone was applied to a roughly 2 cm by roughly 2 cm area of upper inner arm skin. Blood was sampled from patients pre-sensitization (week 0) and at 2, 6 and about 24 weeks after DPC sensitization. Most of the patients in the cohort were female, and the cohort covered alopecia areata with under or over 50% scalp involvement, alopecia totalis and alopecia universalis. Patch testing was done on the upper back using Finn chambers containing 0.01% DPC, and results were scored after 6 days according to International Contact Dermatitis Research Group standards. For TCR sequencing, blood came from about 29 alopecia patients at anywhere from one to four time points (pre-sensitization, 2, 6 and 24 weeks). Throughout the study period of roughly five months, patients also received therapeutic DPC doses to the scalp every week. This study followed changes in the peripheral blood TCR repertoire in vivo during primary and secondary sensitization of alopecia patients to the hapten diphenylcyclopropenone (DPC). Libraries were combined into a pool for sequencing, and differences in TCR yield between samples came mainly from small differences in library volumes within the pool. What the work shows at the level of the full study, not this receptor alone: A positive correlation was found between the number of PT1 expanded TCRs and patch test score, with significance reached at thresholds 8, 16 and 32 but not 4. Repeated subsampling changed both the strength of the expansion versus patch-test correlation and the threshold at which the correlation became significant. Because all patients had alopecia, a presumed autoimmune disease, the immune response of the patients might differ from that of healthy individuals. The number of TCRs above 1 in 1000 frequency did not change with DPC sensitization; there was no evidence of global repertoire structure alterations. Compared with pre-sensitization or healthy control sets, expanded TCRs formed significantly more large CDR3 similarity clusters, which is consistent with antigen-driven responses.

The rearrangement combines TRBV7-6 with TRBJ2-3, with no confident D gene call. This TCR derives from a woman aged 25-40 years with alopecia areata. Some clones in this sample may be carry-over from other donors' samples. The input for sequencing was whole blood, taken in connection with sensitization to the hapten diphenylcyclopropenone (DPC). The nucleotides are TGTGCCAGCAGCCCAGCTACAGATACGCAGTATTTT. It is translated as CASSPATDTQYF. With all but the CDR3 taken from the reference TRBV7-6 and TRBJ2-3 genes, the full variable domain is: GAGVSQSPRYKVTKRGQDVALRCDPISGHVSLYWYRQALGQGPEFLTYFNYEAQQDKSGLPNDRFSAERPEGSISTLTIQRTEQRDSAMYRCASSPATDTQYFGPGTRLTVL.